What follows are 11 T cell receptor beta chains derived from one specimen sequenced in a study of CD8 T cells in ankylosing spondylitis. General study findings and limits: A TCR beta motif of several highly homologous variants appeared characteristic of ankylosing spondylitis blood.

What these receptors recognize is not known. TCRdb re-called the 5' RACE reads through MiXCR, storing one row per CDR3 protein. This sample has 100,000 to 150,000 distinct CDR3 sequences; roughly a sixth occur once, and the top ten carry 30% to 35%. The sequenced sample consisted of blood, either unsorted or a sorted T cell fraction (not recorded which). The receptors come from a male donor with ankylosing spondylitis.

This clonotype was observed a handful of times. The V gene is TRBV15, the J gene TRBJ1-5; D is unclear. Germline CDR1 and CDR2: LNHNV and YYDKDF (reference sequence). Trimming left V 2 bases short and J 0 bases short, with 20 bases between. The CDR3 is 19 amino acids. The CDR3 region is CATSRSAAAGVYSNQPQHF. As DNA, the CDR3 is TGTGCCACCAGCAGATCTGCCGCGGCAGGTGTCTATAGCAATCAGCCCCAGCATTTT. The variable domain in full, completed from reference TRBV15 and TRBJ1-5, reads DAMVIQNPRYQVTQFGKPVTLSCSQTLNHNVMYWYQQKSSQAPKLLFHYYDKDFNNEADTPDNFQSRRPNTSFCFLDIRSPGLGDTAMYLCATSRSAAAGVYSNQPQHFGDGTRLSIL.

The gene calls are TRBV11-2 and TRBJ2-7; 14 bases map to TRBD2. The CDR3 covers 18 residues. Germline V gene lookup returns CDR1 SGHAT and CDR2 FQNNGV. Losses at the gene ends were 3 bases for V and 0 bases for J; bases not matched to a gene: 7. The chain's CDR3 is CASSFPTSGRASSYEQYF. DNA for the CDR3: TGTGCCAGCAGCTTCCCGACTAGCGGGAGGGCCAGCTCCTACGAGCAGTACTTC. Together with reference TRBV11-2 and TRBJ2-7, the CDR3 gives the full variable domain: EAGVAQSPRYKIIEKRQSVAFWCNPISGHATLYWYQQILGQGPKLLIQFQNNGVVDDSQLPKDRFSAERLKGVDSTLKIQPAKLEDSAVYLCASSFPTSGRASSYEQYFGPGTRLTVT.

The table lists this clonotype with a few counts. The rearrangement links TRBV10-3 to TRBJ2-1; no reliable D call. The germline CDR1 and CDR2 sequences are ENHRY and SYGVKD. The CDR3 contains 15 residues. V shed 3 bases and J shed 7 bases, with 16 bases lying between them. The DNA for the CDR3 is TGTGCCATCAGTGACGCAGGTGGAATGAGGAATGAGCAGTTCTTC. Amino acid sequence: CAISDAGGMRNEQFF.

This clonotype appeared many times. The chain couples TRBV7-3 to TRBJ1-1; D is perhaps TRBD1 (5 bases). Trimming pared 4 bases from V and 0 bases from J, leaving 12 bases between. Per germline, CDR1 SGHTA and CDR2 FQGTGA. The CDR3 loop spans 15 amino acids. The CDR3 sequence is CASSSWTRMNTEAFF. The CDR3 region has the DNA TGTGCCAGCAGCTCCTGGACACGAATGAACACTGAAGCTTTCTTT.

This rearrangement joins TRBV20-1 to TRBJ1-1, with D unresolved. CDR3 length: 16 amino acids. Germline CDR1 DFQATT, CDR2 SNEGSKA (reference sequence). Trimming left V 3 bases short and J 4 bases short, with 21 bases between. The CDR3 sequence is CSASSAVGWRGTEAFF. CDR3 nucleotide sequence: TGCAGTGCTAGTTCCGCGGTCGGTTGGCGGGGCACTGAAGCTTTCTTT.

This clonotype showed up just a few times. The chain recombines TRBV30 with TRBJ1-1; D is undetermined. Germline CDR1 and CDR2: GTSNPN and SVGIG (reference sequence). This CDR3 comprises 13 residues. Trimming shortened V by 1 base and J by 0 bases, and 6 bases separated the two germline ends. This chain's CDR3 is CAWSEEMNTEAFF. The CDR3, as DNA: TGTGCCTGGAGTGAAGAGATGAACACTGAAGCTTTCTTT.

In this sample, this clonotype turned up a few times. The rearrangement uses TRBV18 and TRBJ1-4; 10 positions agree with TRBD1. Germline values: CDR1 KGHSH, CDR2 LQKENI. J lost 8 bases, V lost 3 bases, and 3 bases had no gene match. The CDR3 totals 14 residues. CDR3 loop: CASSPTGGFEKLFF. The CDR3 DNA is TGTGCCAGCTCACCGACAGGGGGCTTCGAAAAACTGTTTTTT.

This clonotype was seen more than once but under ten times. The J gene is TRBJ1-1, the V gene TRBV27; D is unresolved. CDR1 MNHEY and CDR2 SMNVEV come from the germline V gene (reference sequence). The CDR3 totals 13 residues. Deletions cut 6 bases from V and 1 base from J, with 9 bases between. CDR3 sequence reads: CASREIGNTEAFF. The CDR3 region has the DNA TGTGCCAGCAGGGAAATAGGGAACACTGAAGCTTTCTTT.

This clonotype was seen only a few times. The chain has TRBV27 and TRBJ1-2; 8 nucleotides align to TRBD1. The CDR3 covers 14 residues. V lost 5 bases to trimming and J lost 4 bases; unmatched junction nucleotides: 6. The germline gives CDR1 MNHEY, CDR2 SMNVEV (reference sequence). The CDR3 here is CASSKQGGFYGYTF. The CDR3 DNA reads TGTGCCAGCAGTAAACAGGGGGGGTTCTATGGCTACACCTTC.

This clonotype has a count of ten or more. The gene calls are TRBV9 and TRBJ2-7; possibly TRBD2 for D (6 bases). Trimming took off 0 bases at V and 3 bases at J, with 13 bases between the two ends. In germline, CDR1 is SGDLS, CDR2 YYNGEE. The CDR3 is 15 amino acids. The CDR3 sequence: CASSVDRAEGYEQYF. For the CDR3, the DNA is TGTGCCAGCAGCGTAGATCGAGCGGAGGGCTACGAGCAGTACTTC.

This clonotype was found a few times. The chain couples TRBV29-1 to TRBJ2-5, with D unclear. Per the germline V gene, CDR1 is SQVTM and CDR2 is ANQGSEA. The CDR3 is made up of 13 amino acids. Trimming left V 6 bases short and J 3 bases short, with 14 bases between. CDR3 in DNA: TGCAGCGTCACCGAGCATAGGGAAGAGACCCAGTACTTC. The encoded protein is CSVTEHREETQYF. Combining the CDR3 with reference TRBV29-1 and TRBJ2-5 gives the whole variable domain SAVISQKPSRDICQRGTSLTIQCQVDSQVTMMFWYRQQPGQSLTLIATANQGSEATYESGFVIDKFPISRPNLTFSTLTVSNMSPEDSSIYLCSVTEHREETQYFGPGTRLLVL.